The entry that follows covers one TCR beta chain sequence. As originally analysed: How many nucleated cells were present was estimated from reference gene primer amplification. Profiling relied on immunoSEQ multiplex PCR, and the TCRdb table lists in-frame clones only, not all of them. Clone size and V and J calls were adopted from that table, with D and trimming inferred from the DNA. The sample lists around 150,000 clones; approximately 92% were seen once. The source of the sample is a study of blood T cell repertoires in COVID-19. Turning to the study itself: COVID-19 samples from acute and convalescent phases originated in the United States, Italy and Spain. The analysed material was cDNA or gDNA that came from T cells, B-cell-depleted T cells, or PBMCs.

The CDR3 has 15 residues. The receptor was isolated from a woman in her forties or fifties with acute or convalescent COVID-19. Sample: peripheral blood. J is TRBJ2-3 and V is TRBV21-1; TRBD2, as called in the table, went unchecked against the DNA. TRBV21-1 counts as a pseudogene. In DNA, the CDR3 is TGTGCCAGCAGCAAAGAGGCGGGGGCTGGAGATACGCAGTATTTT. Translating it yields CASSKEAGAGDTQYF.